The 29 T cell receptor beta chains in this list originate from one sample, sequenced in a study of cytomegalovirus exposure and HLA in healthy donors. A multiplex PCR was run with 60 Vbeta primers and 13 Jbeta primers. Libraries were prepared by immunoSEQ multiplex PCR; TCRdb keeps only in-frame clonotypes and omits some of them. The sample has about 220,000 clones, about 81% seen once. The sequenced sample was PBMCs. The receptors originated from a man aged 35-49 years in good health and CMV-seropositive.

This sequence joins TRBV30 and TRBJ1-2; D possibly corresponds to TRBD1 (6 bases). Trimming took 2 bases from V and 2 from J, leaving 15 bases between them. This CDR3 has 15 amino acids. Germline CDR1 is GTSNPN and CDR2 is SVGIG (reference sequence). CDR3 DNA: TGTGCCTGGAGTCCACGGGGGGGCAGGAACTATGGCTACACCTTC. It is translated as CAWSPRGGRNYGYTF.

V is TRBV11-3 and J is TRBJ1-3; 7 nucleotides align to TRBD1. CDR3 length equals 16 residues. CDR1 SGHNT and CDR2 YENEEA come from the germline V gene. J lost 2 bases, V lost 3 bases, and 7 bases had no gene match. CDR3 nucleotides: TGTGCCAGCAGCTTTAAAACGACAGGGACTGGAAACACCATATATTTT. Residues: CASSFKTTGTGNTIYF. Based on the CDR3 plus reference TRBV11-3 and TRBJ1-3, the full variable domain is EAGVVQSPRYKIIEKKQPVAFWCNPISGHNTLYWYLQNLGQGPELLIRYENEEAVDDSQLPKDRFSAERLKGVDSTLKIQPAELGDSAVYLCASSFKTTGTGNTIYFGEGSWLTVV.

This chain connects TRBV5-5 to TRBJ2-7; 9 bases are a match to TRBD1. The CDR3 runs to 13 residues. With 0 bases clipped from V and 6 bases from J, the junction kept 1 base outside the gene matches. The V gene's germline CDR1 is SGHKS and CDR2 YYEKEE (reference sequence). In DNA form, the CDR3 reads TGTGCCAGCAGCTTGGTGACAGGGGGCGAGCAGTACGTC. As protein: CASSLVTGGEQYV.

This clone was seen a handful of times. The V gene is TRBV28, the J gene TRBJ2-7; the D is unclear. V shed 5 bases and J shed 4 bases, with 9 bases lying between them. The CDR3 consists of 12 residues. Germline lookup yields CDR1 MDHEN and CDR2 SYDVKM. The CDR3 nucleotides are TGTGCCAGCAGTCACCCAGGTTACGAGCAGTACTTC. Its translation: CASSHPGYEQYF. Based on the CDR3 plus reference TRBV28 and TRBJ2-7, the full variable domain is DVKVTQSSRYLVKRTGEKVFLECVQDMDHENMFWYRQDPGLGLRLIYFSYDVKMKEKGDIPEGYSVSREKKERFSLILESASTNQTSMYLCASSHPGYEQYFGPGTRLTVT.

This clone has a handful of counts. The chain carries TRBV2 and TRBJ2-1, with D possibly TRBD1 on 6 matching bases. Germline values: CDR1 SNHLY, CDR2 FYNNEI. V gave up 2 bases and J gave up 7 bases, with 21 bases separating them. CDR3 length equals 17 residues. The CDR3 sequence is CASSEIDGGTGLNEQFF. For the CDR3, the DNA is TGTGCCAGCAGTGAAATCGATGGGGGAACAGGGCTGAATGAGCAGTTCTTC.

The V gene is TRBV5-1, the J gene TRBJ2-1, with 8 bases aligning to TRBD1. The V and J ends lost 4 bases and 8 bases, in that order; junction bases with no gene match: 5. The CDR3 runs to 13 residues. From germline, CDR1 is SGHRS and CDR2 YFSETQ. For the CDR3, the DNA is TGCGCCAGCAGCCTCGGGACAGGTGATGAGCAGTTCTTC. It yields the protein CASSLGTGDEQFF.

The CDR3 region has the DNA TGTGCCAGCAGCCTGGAACAGGATAGCTCCTACAATGAGCAGTTCTTC. Translated: CASSLEQDSSYNEQFF. The rearrangement uses TRBV5-6 and TRBJ2-1; D might be TRBD1 (5 bases). This CDR3 contains 16 residues. V shed 4 bases and J shed 0 bases, with 14 bases lying between them. CDR1 is SGHDT, CDR2 YYEEEE, per germline.

The V gene is TRBV29-1, the J gene TRBJ2-7, with TRBD2 identical over 7 bases. Germline V gene sequence: CDR1 SQVTM, CDR2 ANQGSEA. CDR3 length equals 13 residues. V gave up 1 base and J gave up 3 bases; unmatched junction bases: 3. The CDR3 coding sequence is TGCAGCGTTGAAGGGCGGGGGATCTACGAGCAGTACTTC. Amino acid sequence: CSVEGRGIYEQYF.

This clone occurred once. V usage is TRBV27 and J usage is TRBJ1-1; 10 nucleotides match TRBD1. The CDR3 spans 12 residues. J lost 5 bases, V lost 6 bases, and 0 bases had no gene match. Germline CDR1 reads MNHEY; CDR2 reads SMNVEV (reference sequence). CDR3 amino acids: CASRDRGTEAFF. The CDR3 bases are TGTGCCAGCAGGGACAGGGGGACTGAAGCTTTCTTT.

The chain joins TRBV5-1 to TRBJ2-1, with 9 bases aligning to TRBD1. Unmatched junction bases numbered 10, after V lost 4 bases and J lost 5 bases. Germline-derived CDR1 and CDR2 are SGHRS and YFSETQ. The CDR3 runs to 16 residues. CDR3: CASSVPGQGENNEQFF. The CDR3 DNA reads TGCGCCAGCAGCGTTCCGGGACAGGGAGAGAACAATGAGCAGTTCTTC.

The chain carries TRBV2 and TRBJ2-7; 10 positions match TRBD2. Trimming took 3 bases from V and 2 from J; bases not matched to a gene: 1. Germline loops: CDR1 SNHLY, CDR2 FYNNEI. This CDR3 region has 14 residues. CDR3 residues: CASSDTSGAYEQYF. The CDR3, as DNA: TGTGCCAGCAGTGATACTAGCGGGGCCTACGAGCAGTACTTC.

As DNA, the CDR3 is TGTGCCAGCAGTGTGGGGAGACAGGGGGCCTACAATGAGCAGTTCTTC. Its protein is CASSVGRQGAYNEQFF. This chain joins TRBV6-1 and TRBJ2-1; 9 bases fit TRBD1. The V and J ends lost 4 bases and 2 bases, in that order; junction bases with no gene match: 6. Looked up from germline, CDR1 is MNHNS and CDR2 is SASEGT. This CDR3 comprises 16 residues.

The chain is built from TRBV13 and TRBJ1-1; TRBD1 might be the D (5 bases). V lost 8 bases, J lost 11 bases, and 21 bases lay in between. CDR3 length: 13 amino acids. The V gene's germline CDR1 is PRHDT and CDR2 FYEKMQ (reference sequence). In DNA, the CDR3 is TGTGCCAGCGGAGCAGGTGACAGCAGAATTGCTTTCTTT. It is translated as CASGAGDSRIAFF.

This chain uses TRBV5-6 with TRBJ2-5; 11 nucleotides align to TRBD2. The CDR3 is made up of 16 amino acids. Germline V gene data show CDR1 as SGHDT and CDR2 as YYEEEE. V shed 0 bases, J shed 7 bases, and the junction held 8 bases outside the gene matches. For the CDR3, the DNA is TGTGCCAGCAGCTTGGTGGGACTAGCGGTAATGGGGACCCAGTACTTC. Translating gives CASSLVGLAVMGTQYF.

The chain employs TRBV7-2 and TRBJ2-5, with D tentatively TRBD1 (6 bases). The germline CDR1 and CDR2 sequences are SGHTA and FQGNSA. The CDR3 sequence is 13 residues long. V was cut by 2 bases and J by 7 bases, with 11 bases left in between. The CDR3, as DNA: TGTGCCAGCAGCTTAATGGGGGCGGGGACCCAGTACTTC. Protein sequence: CASSLMGAGTQYF.

The CDR3: CASSYYVDSPYGYTF. For the CDR3, the DNA is TGTGCCAGCAGTTACTACGTCGACAGCCCATATGGCTACACCTTC. The chain joins TRBV6-6 to TRBJ1-2, with TRBD1 as a possible D gene (5 bases). This CDR3 spans 15 amino acids. Trimming shortened V by 1 base and J by 5 bases, and 14 bases separated the two germline ends. The V gene's germline CDR1 is MNHNY and CDR2 SVGAGI (reference sequence).

This chain joins TRBV11-2 and TRBJ2-2; 9 bases are shared with TRBD1. The CDR3 contains 16 residues. CDR1 and CDR2 (germline): SGHAT, FQNNGV. Trimming took 4 bases from V and 4 from J; bases not matched to a gene: 7. The CDR3 DNA reads as TGTGCCAGCAGCTCTCCGGGACAGGGAGGCACCGGGGAGCTGTTTTTT. This encodes CASSSPGQGGTGELFF.

The chain couples TRBV7-8 to TRBJ2-7; 8 bases map to TRBD2. After removal of 5 bases from V and 2 bases from J, the junction contained 8 bases not matched to a gene. Germline values: CDR1 SGHVS, CDR2 FQNEAQ. This CDR3 spans 15 amino acids. As DNA, the CDR3 is TGTGCCAGCAGCCCCGGGGGTAGCGGGACCTACGAGCAGTACTTC. It yields the protein CASSPGGSGTYEQYF.

This chain links TRBV28 with TRBJ2-7; maybe TRBD2 (5 bases). CDR1 MDHEN and CDR2 SYDVKM come from the germline V gene. V was clipped by 6 bases and J by 2 bases, with 17 bases between them. The CDR3 is 15 amino acids. Written as DNA, the CDR3 is TGTGCCAGCAGCCGGAGGACTCCCGTCACCTACGAGCAGTACGTC. This codes for CASSRRTPVTYEQYV.

The chain employs TRBV2 and TRBJ1-2; possibly TRBD1 for D (6 bases). Deletions cut 2 bases from V and 0 bases from J, with 16 bases between. This CDR3 contains 17 residues. Germline-derived CDR1 and CDR2 are SNHLY and FYNNEI. The CDR3 region is CASSESVGRGTNYGYTF. CDR3 bases: TGTGCCAGCAGTGAATCGGTGGGGAGGGGGACTAACTATGGCTACACCTTC.

This chain uses TRBV11-2 with TRBJ1-4, with 7 bases identical to TRBD1. V was pared by 5 bases and J by 0 bases, with 12 bases of the junction left unmatched. The CDR3 extends over 18 amino acids. CDR1 SGHAT and CDR2 FQNNGV come from the germline V gene. CDR3 in DNA: TGTGCCAGCAGCCCGCGAAGGACAGGCGGAGCAACTAATGAAAAACTGTTTTTT. This translates into CASSPRRTGGATNEKLFF.

The V gene is TRBV19, the J gene TRBJ1-2; D is ambiguous. This CDR3 contains 17 residues. Germline V gene data show CDR1 as LNHDA and CDR2 as SQIVND (reference sequence). V was trimmed by 1 base and J by 2 bases, leaving 17 bases between them. The CDR3 DNA sequence: TGTGCCAGTAGTATAGCAGTATTGGCCCCCCTCAACTATGGCTACACCTTC. Translated: CASSIAVLAPLNYGYTF.

The rearrangement joins TRBV7-6 to TRBJ2-2; the match to TRBD2 covers 13 bases. V was clipped by 5 bases and J by 7 bases; unmatched bases: 7. This CDR3 is built from 16 residues. In germline, CDR1 is SGHVS, CDR2 FNYEAQ. In nucleotides, the CDR3 is TGTGCCAGCAGCCCCGGACTAGCGGGAGAGGGCGGGGAGCTGTTTTTT. It codes for CASSPGLAGEGGELFF.

This clone occurred a few times. The CDR3 DNA reads as TGCGCCAGCAGCCACCGAATCGCTAGCGGGAGGGCCGCCTCCTACAATGAGCAGTTCTTC. Translating gives CASSHRIASGRAASYNEQFF. The gene calls are TRBV4-1 and TRBJ2-1; the match to TRBD2 covers 12 bases. Losses at the gene ends were 3 bases for V and 0 bases for J; bases not matched to a gene: 12. Germline V gene sequence: CDR1 MGHRA, CDR2 YSYEKL. This CDR3 comprises 20 residues.

This clone was detected a few times. The V gene is TRBV5-1, the J gene TRBJ1-1; 7 bases are a match to TRBD1. The germline gives CDR1 SGHRS, CDR2 YFSETQ. This CDR3 is built from 16 residues. The ends lost 3 bases at V and 6 bases at J; junction bases unmatched: 14. As DNA, the CDR3 is TGCGCCAGCAGCTCGAGAACAGGGGACCCAGGGGCTGAAGCTTTCTTT. Amino acids: CASSSRTGDPGAEAFF.

The chain employs TRBV7-9 and TRBJ2-3; 7 positions agree with TRBD1. CDR1 is SEHNR, CDR2 FQNEAQ, per germline (reference sequence). The ends lost 5 bases at V and 5 bases at J; junction bases unmatched: 13. The CDR3 is made up of 16 amino acids. The DNA for the CDR3 is TGTGCCAGCAGCATGCTCCGGGACAGTTTTTTAGATACGCAGTATTTT. Translating it yields CASSMLRDSFLDTQYF.

The chain is built from TRBV9 and TRBJ2-5; 14 nucleotides align to TRBD2. V shed 4 bases and J 0 bases; nucleotides not matched to a gene: 11. CDR3 length: 19 residues. Germline V lookup: CDR1 SGDLS, CDR2 YYNGEE. CDR3 loop: CASSFGTSGRGEYQETQYF. In nucleotides, the CDR3 is TGTGCCAGCAGCTTCGGGACTAGCGGGAGAGGAGAGTACCAAGAGACCCAGTACTTC.

The J gene is TRBJ2-5, the V gene TRBV6-5, with 7 bases aligning to TRBD1. The DNA end lines up better with TRBJ2-7; the J call may be wrong. Germline CDR1 MNHEY, CDR2 SVGAGI. CDR3 size: 15 residues. CDR3 residues: CASRDRDSLSYEQYF. Written as DNA, the CDR3 is TGTGCCAGCAGAGACCGGGACAGCCTCTCCTACGAGCAGTACTTC.

The chain is built from TRBV19 and TRBJ1-5, with TRBD1 identical over 9 bases. With V trimmed by 5 bases and J by 4 bases, 12 bases remained unmatched. The CDR3 totals 17 residues. Germline loops: CDR1 LNHDA, CDR2 SQIVND (reference sequence). The DNA for the CDR3 is TGTGCCAGTAGTCCCGGGACAGGGAGAACTAAAAATCAGCCCCAGCATTTT. Amino acid sequence: CASSPGTGRTKNQPQHF.